This passage covers 5 T cell receptor beta chains from one sample sequenced in a study of blood T cell repertoires in COVID-19. Assay: immunoSEQ multiplex PCR; the TCRdb copy retains only in-frame clones and omits some. The sample holds 120,000 to 150,000 clones, around 84% seen once. The sequenced sample was peripheral blood. Source of these receptors: a human donor in a cohort sampled during active COVID-19.

The J gene is TRBJ2-5, the V gene TRBV11-3, with 8 bases that match TRBD1. The CDR3 loop spans 14 amino acids. Trimming at V came to 6 bases and at J to 1 base, leaving 4 bases not matched to a gene. CDR1 SGHNT and CDR2 YENEEA come from the germline V gene. DNA of the CDR3: TGTGCCAGCAGTCCTGGACAGGGCCAAGAGACCCAGTACTTC. It yields the protein CASSPGQGQETQYF.

This chain connects TRBV5-4 to TRBJ1-3; unclear D gene. CDR3 length: 15 amino acids. Deletions cut 3 bases from V and 0 bases from J, with 10 bases between. Per germline, CDR1 SGHNT and CDR2 YYREEE (reference sequence). CDR3 DNA sequence: TGTGCCAGCAGCTCGGGGAGGGACTCTGGAAACACCATATATTTT. Translating gives CASSSGRDSGNTIYF.

This clone was seen only once. This chain uses TRBV15 with TRBJ2-5, with D tentatively TRBD2 (5 bases). V was clipped by 8 bases and J by 5 bases, with 12 bases between them. CDR3 size: 12 residues. CDR1 is LNHNV and CDR2 is YYDKDF in the germline V gene (reference sequence). Here the CDR3 reads CATGRPAETQYF. CDR3 DNA sequence: TGTGCCACCGGGAGACCTGCGGAGACCCAGTACTTC.

This clone was detected only once. The CDR3 DNA follows: TGTGCCAGCAGCTCAACAGGGGAGGGCACAGATACGCAGTATTTT. Translated, it gives CASSSTGEGTDTQYF. The chain combines TRBV7-9 with TRBJ2-3; D is possibly TRBD1 (7 bases). V was cut by 4 bases and J by 1 base, with 12 bases left in between. The length of the CDR3 is 15 residues. Germline CDR1 is SEHNR and CDR2 is FQNEAQ (reference sequence).

J is TRBJ2-5 and V is TRBV4-1; TRBD2 aligns across 10 bases. Germline lookup yields CDR1 MGHRA and CDR2 YSYEKL. The ends lost 5 bases at V and 4 bases at J; junction bases unmatched: 10. The CDR3 runs 16 residues. CDR3 DNA: TGCGCCAGCAGCTCATTCAGCGGGGGGGCAAGAGAGACCCAGTACTTC. Translation gives CASSSFSGGARETQYF.